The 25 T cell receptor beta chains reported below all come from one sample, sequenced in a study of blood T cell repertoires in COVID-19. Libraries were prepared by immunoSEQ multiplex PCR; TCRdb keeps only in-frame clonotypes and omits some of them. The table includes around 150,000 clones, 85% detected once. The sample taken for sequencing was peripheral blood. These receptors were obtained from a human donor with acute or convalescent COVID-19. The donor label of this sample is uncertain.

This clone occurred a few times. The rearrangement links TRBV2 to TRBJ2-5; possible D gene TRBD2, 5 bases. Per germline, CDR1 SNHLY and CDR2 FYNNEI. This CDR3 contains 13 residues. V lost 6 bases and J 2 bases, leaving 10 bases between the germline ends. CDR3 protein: CASRILGQETQYF. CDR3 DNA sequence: TGTGCCAGCAGGATACTAGGACAAGAGACCCAGTACTTC.

The CDR3 region has the DNA TGTGCCAGCAGTTTTGAAGGAGTCTATGGCTACACCTTC. Residues: CASSFEGVYGYTF. V gene TRBV28 combines with J gene TRBJ1-2; D gene unclear. Deletions cut 3 bases from V and 4 bases from J, with 9 bases between. CDR3 length: 13 amino acids. The germline V gene encodes CDR1 MDHEN and CDR2 SYDVKM.

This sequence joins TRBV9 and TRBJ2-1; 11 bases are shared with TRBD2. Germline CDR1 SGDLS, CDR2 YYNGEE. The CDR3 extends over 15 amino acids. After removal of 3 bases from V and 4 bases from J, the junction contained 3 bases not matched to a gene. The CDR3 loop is CASSATSGDYNEQFF. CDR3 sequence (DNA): TGTGCCAGCAGCGCGACTAGCGGGGATTACAATGAGCAGTTCTTC.

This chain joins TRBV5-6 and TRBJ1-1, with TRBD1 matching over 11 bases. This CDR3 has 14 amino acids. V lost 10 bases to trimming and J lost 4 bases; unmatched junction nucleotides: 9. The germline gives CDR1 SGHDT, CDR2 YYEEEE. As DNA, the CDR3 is TGTGCCTCGCGTGGGACAGGGGGGACCACTGAAGCTTTCTTT. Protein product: CASRGTGGTTEAFF.

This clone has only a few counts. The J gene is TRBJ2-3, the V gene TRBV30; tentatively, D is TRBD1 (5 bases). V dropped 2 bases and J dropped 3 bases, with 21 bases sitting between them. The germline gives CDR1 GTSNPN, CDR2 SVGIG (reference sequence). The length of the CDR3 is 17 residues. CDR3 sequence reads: CAWSPKPIQEWTDTQYF. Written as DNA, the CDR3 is TGTGCCTGGAGTCCAAAGCCCATACAGGAGTGGACAGATACGCAGTATTTT.

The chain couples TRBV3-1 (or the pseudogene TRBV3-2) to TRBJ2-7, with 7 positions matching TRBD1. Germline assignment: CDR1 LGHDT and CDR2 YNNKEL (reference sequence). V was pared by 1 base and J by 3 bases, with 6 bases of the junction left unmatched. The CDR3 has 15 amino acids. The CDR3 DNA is TGTGCCAGCAGCCAAGCCCCGGGACAGAACTACGAGCAGTACTTC. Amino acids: CASSQAPGQNYEQYF.

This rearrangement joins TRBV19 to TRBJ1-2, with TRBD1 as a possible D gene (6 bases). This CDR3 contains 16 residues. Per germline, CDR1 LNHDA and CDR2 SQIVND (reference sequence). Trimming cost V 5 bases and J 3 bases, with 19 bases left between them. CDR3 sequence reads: CASSATGTKEDYGYTF. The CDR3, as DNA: TGTGCCAGTAGTGCAACCGGGACAAAAGAGGACTATGGCTACACCTTC.

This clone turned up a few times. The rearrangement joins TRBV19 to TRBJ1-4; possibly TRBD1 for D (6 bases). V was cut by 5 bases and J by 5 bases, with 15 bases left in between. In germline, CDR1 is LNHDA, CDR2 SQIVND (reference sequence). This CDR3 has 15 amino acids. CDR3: CASSPQGNGNEKLFF. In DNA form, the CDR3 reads TGTGCCAGTAGTCCCCAGGGGAACGGGAATGAAAAACTGTTTTTT.

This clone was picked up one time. The CDR3 loop reads CSVPWEEKLFF. DNA of the CDR3: TGCAGCGTTCCTTGGGAGGAAAAACTGTTTTTT. The rearrangement links TRBV29-1 to TRBJ1-4; no definite D call. The length of the CDR3 is 11 residues. Germline V lookup: CDR1 SQVTM, CDR2 ANQGSEA. Trimming shortened V by 5 bases and J by 8 bases, and 9 bases separated the two germline ends.

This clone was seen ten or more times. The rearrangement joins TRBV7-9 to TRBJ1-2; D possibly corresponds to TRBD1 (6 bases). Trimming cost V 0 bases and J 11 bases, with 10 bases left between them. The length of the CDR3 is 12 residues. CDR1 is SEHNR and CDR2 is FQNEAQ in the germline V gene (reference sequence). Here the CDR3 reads CASSLAQGLYTF. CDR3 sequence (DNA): TGTGCCAGCAGCTTAGCACAGGGCCTGTACACCTTC.

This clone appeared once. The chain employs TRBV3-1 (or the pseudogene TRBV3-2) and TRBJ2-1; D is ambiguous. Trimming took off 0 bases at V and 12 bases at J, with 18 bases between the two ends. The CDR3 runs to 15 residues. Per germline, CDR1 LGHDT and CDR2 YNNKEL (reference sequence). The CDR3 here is CASSQEGARAAGQFF. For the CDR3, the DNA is TGTGCCAGCAGCCAAGAAGGTGCCCGCGCAGCAGGGCAGTTCTTC.

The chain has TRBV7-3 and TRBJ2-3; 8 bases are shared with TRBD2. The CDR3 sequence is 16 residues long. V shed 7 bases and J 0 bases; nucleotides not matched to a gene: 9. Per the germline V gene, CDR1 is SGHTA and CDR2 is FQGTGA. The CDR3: CASTPGASGSTDTQYF. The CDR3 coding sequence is TGTGCCAGCACCCCAGGAGCTAGCGGGAGCACAGATACGCAGTATTTT.

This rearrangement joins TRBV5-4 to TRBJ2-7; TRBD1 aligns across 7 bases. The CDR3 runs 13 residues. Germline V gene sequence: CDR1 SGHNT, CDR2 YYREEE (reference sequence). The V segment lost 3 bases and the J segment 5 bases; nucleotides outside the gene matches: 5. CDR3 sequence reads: CASSSTGLHEQYF. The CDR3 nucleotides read TGTGCCAGCAGCTCGACAGGGTTGCACGAGCAGTACTTC.

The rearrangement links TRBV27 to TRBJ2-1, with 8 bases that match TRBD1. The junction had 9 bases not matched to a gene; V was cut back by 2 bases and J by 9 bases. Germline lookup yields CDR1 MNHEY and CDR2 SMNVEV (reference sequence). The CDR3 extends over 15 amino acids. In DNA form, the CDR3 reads TGTGCCAGCAGTTTAAGGGGCAGGGGGCTTTTTGAGCAGTTCTTC. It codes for CASSLRGRGLFEQFF.

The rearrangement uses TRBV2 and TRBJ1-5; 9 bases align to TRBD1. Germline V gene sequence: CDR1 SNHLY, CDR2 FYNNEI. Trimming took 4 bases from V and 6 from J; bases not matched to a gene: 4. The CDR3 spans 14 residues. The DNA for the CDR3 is TGTGCCAGCAGTGGGGGGACAGGGCGTCAGCCCCAGCATTTT. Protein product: CASSGGTGRQPQHF.

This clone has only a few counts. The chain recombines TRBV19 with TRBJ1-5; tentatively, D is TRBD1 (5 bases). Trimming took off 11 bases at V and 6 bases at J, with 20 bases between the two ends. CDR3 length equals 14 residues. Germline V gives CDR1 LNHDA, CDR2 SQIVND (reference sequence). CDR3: CAPIGAGGTQPQHF. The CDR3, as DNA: TGTGCCCCGATTGGGGCGGGGGGGACTCAGCCCCAGCATTTT.

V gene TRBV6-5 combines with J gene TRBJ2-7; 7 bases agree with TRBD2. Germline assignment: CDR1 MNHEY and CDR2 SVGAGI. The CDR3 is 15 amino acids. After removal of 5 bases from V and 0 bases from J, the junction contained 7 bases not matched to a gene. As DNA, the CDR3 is TGTGCCAGCAGTAGGGACTACTCGAGCTCCTACGAGCAGTACTTC. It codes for CASSRDYSSSYEQYF.

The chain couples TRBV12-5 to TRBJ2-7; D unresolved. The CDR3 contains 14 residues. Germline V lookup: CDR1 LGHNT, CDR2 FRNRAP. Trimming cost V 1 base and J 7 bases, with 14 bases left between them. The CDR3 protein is CASGLGQVSSEQYF. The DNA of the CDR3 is TGTGCTAGTGGTTTGGGTCAGGTCTCATCGGAGCAGTACTTC.

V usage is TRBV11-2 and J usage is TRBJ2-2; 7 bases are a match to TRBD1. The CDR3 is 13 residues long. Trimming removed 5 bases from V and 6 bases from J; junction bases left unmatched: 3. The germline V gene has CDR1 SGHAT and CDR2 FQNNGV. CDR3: CASSRDRAGELFF. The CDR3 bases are TGTGCCAGCAGCCGAGACAGGGCCGGGGAGCTGTTTTTT.

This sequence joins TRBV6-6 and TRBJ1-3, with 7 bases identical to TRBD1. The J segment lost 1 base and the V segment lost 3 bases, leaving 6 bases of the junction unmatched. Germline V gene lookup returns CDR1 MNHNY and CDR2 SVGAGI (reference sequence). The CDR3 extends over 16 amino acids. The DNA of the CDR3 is TGTGCCAGCAGTTATAGGCAGGGGGTTTCTGGAAACACCATATATTTT. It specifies CASSYRQGVSGNTIYF.

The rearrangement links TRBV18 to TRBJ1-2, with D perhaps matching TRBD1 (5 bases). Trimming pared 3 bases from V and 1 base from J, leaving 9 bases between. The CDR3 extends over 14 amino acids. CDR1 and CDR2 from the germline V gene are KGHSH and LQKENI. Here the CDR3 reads CASSPGDFNYGYTF. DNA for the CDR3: TGTGCCAGCTCACCGGGGGACTTTAACTATGGCTACACCTTC.

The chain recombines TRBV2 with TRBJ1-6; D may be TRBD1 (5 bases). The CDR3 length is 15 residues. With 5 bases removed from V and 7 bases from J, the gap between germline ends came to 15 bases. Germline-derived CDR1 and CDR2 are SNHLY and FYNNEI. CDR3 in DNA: TGTGCCAGCAGTCTCGGGGGGGGAGGAAATTCACCCCTCCACTTT. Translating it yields CASSLGGGGNSPLHF.

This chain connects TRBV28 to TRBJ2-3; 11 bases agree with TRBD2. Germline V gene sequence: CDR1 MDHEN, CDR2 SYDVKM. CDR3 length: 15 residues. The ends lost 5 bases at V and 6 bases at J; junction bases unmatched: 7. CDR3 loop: CASSPGTSGWDTQYF. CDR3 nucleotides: TGTGCCAGCAGTCCCGGGACTAGCGGTTGGGATACGCAGTATTTT.

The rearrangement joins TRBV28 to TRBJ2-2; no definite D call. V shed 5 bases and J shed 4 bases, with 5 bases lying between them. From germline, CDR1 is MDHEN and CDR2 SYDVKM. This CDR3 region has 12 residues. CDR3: CASSPRTGELFF. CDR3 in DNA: TGTGCCAGCAGTCCGCGCACCGGGGAGCTGTTTTTT.

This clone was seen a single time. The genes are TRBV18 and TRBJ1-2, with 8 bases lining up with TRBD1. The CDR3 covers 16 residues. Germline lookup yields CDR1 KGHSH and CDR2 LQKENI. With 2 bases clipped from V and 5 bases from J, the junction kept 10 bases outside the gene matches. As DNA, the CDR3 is TGTGCCAGCTCACCAGTCGGTCAGGGGGCGGAGTATGGCTACACCTTC. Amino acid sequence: CASSPVGQGAEYGYTF.